This T cell receptor (beta chain) is drawn from a study of cytomegalovirus exposure and HLA in healthy donors. This clone was seen just once. This specimen includes other DNA sequences encoding the same CDR3. Primers: 60 Vbeta forward and 13 Jbeta reverse. Data came from immunoSEQ multiplex PCR; TCRdb stores just in-frame clones and leaves some out. Seen here are more than 200,000 clones, roughly 82% observed once, and the top ten hold approximately 6%. The CDR3 extends over 14 amino acids. The germline gives CDR1 KGHSH, CDR2 LQKENI. Trimming cost V 3 bases and J 5 bases; bases outside gene matches: 1.

The chain employs TRBV18 and TRBJ2-3; 11 bases are shared with TRBD2. The clonotype was recovered from a man aged 35 to 55 in good health and CMV-seropositive. Sequencing used PBMCs. This chain's CDR3 is CASSPGLAGDTQYF. The CDR3 bases are TGTGCCAGCTCACCCGGACTAGCGGGAGATACGCAGTATTTT. Filled out from reference TRBV18 and TRBJ2-3, the complete variable domain reads NAGVMQNPRHLVRRRGQEARLRCSPMKGHSHVYWYRQLPEEGLKFMVYLQKENIIDESGMPKERFSAEFPKEGPSILRIQQVVRGDSAAYFCASSPGLAGDTQYFGPGTRLTVL.